A selection of T cell receptor beta chains follows, all from one sample in a study of blood T cell repertoires in COVID-19. TCRdb's table, derived via immunoSEQ multiplex PCR, lists solely in-frame clones and lacks some. The data show over 250,000 clones, with around 87% seen just once and under 5.5% held by the top ten. The specimen sequenced was PBMCs or T cells enriched from blood (not recorded which). The receptors were gathered from a woman aged 30 to 39 who had recovered from COVID-19. CDR3s include the opening cysteine and the closing phenylalanine or tryptophan. A D gene is named only where the DNA matches it firmly. Clone size is stated in some rows and not others, as once, few, many or a class when expanded.

V gene	J gene	D gene	clone size	CDR3 protein	CDR3 DNA
TRBV5-4	TRBJ2-5	TRBD2	.	CASSLRVGGGAETQYF	TGTGCCAGCAGCTTGAGGGTCGGCGGGGGGGCCGAGACCCAGTACTTC
TRBV5-1	TRBJ1-2	.	.	CASSLAGYGYTF	TGCGCCAGCAGCTTGGCGGGGTATGGCTACACCTTC
TRBV6-2/TRBV6-3	TRBJ2-7	TRBD2	.	CASSHRGGEQYF	TGTGCCAGCAGCCACCGCGGGGGCGAGCAGTACTTC
TRBV13	TRBJ1-1	.	.	CASSPDTEAFF	TGTGCCAGCAGCCCGGACACTGAAGCTTTCTTT
TRBV10-1	TRBJ2-3	TRBD1	.	CASSGQGADTQYF	TGCGCCAGCAGTGGTCAGGGGGCAGATACGCAGTATTTT
TRBV7-6	TRBJ2-3	.	once	CASSSTGLSSTDTQYF	TGTGCCAGCAGTTCTACAGGGCTCTCAAGCACAGATACGCAGTATTTT
TRBV12-5	TRBJ2-1	TRBD1	.	CASGPWTGSSYNEQFF	TGTGCTAGTGGCCCTTGGACAGGGAGCTCCTACAATGAGCAGTTCTTC
TRBV9	TRBJ2-7	.	.	CASSVGFGGQQYF	TGTGCCAGCAGCGTAGGGTTTGGGGGCCAGCAGTACTTC
TRBV2	TRBJ2-7	.	.	CASSSRGLYEQYF	TGTGCCAGCAGTTCTAGGGGCCTCTACGAGCAGTACTTC
TRBV2	TRBJ1-1	.	.	CASSERYRAGVTEAFF	TGTGCCAGCAGTGAAAGGTACAGAGCAGGGGTCACTGAAGCTTTCTTT
TRBV15	TRBJ1-2	.	.	CATSAVLNYGYTF	TGTGCCACCTCGGCGGTCCTTAACTATGGCTACACCTTC